This T cell receptor beta chain was recovered during a study of OX40 agonist ivuxolimab in advanced cancers. On the study more broadly: Patients were dosed with the agonistic anti-OX40 (CD134) antibody ivuxolimab. Patients in the trial were receiving intravenous ivuxolimab every 2 weeks, at doses of 0.01 to 10 mg/kg. Study outcomes and limitations: In CD8+ T cells, expanded clones were on average more numerous than in CD4+. The expanded peripheral T cells' antigen specificity was not determined.

As concerns this clone: Its target is unknown.

Germline V lookup: CDR1 MDHEN, CDR2 SYDVKM. The CDR3 runs to 13 residues. Sequencing was performed with immunoSEQ multiplex PCR; in TCRdb, only in-frame clones are kept and a portion is missing. The sample consists of fewer than 75,000 clones, 85% to 90% of them appearing once. The chain couples TRBV28 to TRBJ2-7; D not certain. This receptor was taken from an adult with an advanced solid tumor such as melanoma, head and neck, liver or kidney cancer. The specimen comprised CD4+ or CD8+ T cells sorted from blood, sampled in a trial of the OX40 agonist ivuxolimab. CDR3 DNA sequence: TGTGTTACAAGGGCCTCCCTAGGCGACGAGCAGTACTTC. Amino acids: CVTRASLGDEQYF.